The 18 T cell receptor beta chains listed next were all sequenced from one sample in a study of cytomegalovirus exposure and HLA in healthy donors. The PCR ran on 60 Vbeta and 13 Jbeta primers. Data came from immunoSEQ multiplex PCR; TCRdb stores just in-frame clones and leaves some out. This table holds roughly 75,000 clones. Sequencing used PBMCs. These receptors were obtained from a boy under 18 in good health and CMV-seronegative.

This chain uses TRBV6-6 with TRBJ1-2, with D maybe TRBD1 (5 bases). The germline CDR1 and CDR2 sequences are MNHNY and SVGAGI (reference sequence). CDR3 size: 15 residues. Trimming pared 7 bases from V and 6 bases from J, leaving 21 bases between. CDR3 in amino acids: CASTITQGGPNGYTF. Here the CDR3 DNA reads TGTGCCAGCACTATAACCCAGGGCGGTCCGAATGGCTACACCTTC.

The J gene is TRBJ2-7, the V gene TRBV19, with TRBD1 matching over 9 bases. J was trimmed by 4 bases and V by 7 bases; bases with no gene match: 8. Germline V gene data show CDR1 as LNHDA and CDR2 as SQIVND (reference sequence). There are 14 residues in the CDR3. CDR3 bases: TGTGCCAGTACCCCCGGGACAGGGCTATACGAGCAGTACTTC. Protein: CASTPGTGLYEQYF.

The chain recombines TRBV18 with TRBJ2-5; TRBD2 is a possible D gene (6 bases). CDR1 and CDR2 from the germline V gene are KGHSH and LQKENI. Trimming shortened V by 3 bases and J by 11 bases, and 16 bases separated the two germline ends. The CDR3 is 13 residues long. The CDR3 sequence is CASSPNQGGEQYF. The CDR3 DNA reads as TGTGCCAGCTCACCCAATCAGGGAGGAGAGCAGTACTTC. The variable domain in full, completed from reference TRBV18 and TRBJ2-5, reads NAGVMQNPRHLVRRRGQEARLRCSPMKGHSHVYWYRQLPEEGLKFMVYLQKENIIDESGMPKERFSAEFPKEGPSILRIQQVVRGDSAAYFCASSPNQGGEQYFGPGTRLLVL.

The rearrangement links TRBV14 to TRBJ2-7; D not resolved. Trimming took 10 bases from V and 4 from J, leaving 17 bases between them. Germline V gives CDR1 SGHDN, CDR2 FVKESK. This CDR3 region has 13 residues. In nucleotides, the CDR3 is TGTGCCATCTCTATAGCTGCTGGATACGAGCAGTACTTC. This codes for CAISIAAGYEQYF.

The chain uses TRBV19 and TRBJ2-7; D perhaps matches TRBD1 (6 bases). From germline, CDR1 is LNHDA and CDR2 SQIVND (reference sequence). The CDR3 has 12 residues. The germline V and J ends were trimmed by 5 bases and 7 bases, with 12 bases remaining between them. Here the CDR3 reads CASSLETGEQYF. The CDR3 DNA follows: TGTGCCAGTAGTTTGGAAACAGGGGAGCAGTACTTC.

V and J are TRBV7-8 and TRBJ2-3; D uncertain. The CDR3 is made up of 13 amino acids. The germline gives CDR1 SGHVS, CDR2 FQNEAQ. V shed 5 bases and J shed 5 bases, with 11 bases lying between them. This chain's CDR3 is CASSLLSGDTQYF. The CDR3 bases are TGTGCCAGCAGCCTTCTAAGTGGAGATACGCAGTATTTT.

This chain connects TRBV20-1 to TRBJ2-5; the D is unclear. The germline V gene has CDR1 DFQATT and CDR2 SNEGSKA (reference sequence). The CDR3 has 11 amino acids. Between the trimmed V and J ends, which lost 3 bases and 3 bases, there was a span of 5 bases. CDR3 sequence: CSASTEETQYF. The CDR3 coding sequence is TGCAGTGCTAGTACAGAAGAGACCCAGTACTTC.

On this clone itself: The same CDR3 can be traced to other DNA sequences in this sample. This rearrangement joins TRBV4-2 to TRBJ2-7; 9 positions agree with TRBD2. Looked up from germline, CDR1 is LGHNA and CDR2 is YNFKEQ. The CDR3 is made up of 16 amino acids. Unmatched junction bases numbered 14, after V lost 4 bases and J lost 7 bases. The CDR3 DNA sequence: TGTGCCAGCAGCCCACTTGGTGGCGGGAGGGGCAGGGAGCAGTACTTC. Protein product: CASSPLGGGRGREQYF.

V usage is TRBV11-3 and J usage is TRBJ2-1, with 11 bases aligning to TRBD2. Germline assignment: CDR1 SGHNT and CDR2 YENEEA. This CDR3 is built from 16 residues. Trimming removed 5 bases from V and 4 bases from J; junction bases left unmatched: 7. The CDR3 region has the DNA TGTGCCAGCAGCAGCGGGACTAGCGGAGAATACAATGAGCAGTTCTTC. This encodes CASSSGTSGEYNEQFF.

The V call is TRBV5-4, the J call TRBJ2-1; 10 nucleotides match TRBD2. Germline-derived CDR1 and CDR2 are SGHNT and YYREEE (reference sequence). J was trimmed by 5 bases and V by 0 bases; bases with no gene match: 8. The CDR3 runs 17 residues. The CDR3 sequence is CASSLGGTSGTDNEQFF. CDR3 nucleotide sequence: TGTGCCAGCAGCTTGGGGGGAACTAGCGGGACCGACAATGAGCAGTTCTTC.

CDR3 DNA sequence: TGTGCCAGCAGCAATAGCGGGGCCTCCTACGAGCAGTACTTC. Translated: CASSNSGASYEQYF. This chain links TRBV7-9 with TRBJ2-7, with 8 bases aligning to TRBD2. The ends lost 5 bases at V and 0 bases at J; junction bases unmatched: 3. Germline V CDR1 and CDR2: SEHNR, FQNEAQ (reference sequence). The CDR3 loop spans 14 amino acids.

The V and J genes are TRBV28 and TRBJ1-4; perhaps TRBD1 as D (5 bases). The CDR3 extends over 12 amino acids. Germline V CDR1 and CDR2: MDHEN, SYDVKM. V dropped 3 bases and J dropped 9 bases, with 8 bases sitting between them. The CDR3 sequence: CASSLGRQKLFF. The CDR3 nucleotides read TGTGCCAGCAGTTTGGGGCGTCAAAAACTGTTTTTT.

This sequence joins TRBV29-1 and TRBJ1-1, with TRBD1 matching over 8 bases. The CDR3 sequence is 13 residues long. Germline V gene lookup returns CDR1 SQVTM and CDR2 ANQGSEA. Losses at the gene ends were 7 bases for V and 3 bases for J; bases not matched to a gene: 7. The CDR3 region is CSARQGFDTEAFF. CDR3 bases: TGCAGCGCGCGACAGGGGTTTGACACTGAAGCTTTCTTT.

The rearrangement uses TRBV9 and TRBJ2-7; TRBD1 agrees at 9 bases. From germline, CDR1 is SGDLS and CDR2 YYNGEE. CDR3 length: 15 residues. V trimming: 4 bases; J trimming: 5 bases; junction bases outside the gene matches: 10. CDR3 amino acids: CASSPDGTGSHEQYF. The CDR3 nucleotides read TGTGCCAGCAGCCCAGATGGGACAGGGTCCCACGAGCAGTACTTC.

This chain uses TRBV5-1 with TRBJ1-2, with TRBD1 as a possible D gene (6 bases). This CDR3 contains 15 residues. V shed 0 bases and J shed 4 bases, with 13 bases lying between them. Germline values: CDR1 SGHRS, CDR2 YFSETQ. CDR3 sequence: CASSLGLGQVYGYTF. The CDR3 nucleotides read TGCGCCAGCAGCTTGGGGTTGGGACAAGTCTATGGCTACACCTTC.

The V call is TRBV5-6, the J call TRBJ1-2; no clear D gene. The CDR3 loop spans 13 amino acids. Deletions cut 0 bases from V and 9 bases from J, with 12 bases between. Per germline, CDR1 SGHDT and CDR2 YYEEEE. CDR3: CASSLVAGRSYTF. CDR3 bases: TGTGCCAGCAGCTTGGTGGCAGGAAGGAGCTACACCTTC. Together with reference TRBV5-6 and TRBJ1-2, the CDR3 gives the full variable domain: DAGVTQSPTHLIKTRGQQVTLRCSPKSGHDTVSWYQQALGQGPQFIFQYYEEEERQRGNFPDRFSGHQFPNYSSELNVNALLLGDSALYLCASSLVAGRSYTFGSGTRLTVV.

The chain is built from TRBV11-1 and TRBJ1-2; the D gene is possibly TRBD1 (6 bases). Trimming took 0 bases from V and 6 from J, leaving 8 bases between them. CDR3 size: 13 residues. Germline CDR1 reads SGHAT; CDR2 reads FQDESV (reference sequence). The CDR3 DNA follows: TGTGCCAGCAGCTTAGCGCGACAGGATGGCTACACCTTC. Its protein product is CASSLARQDGYTF.

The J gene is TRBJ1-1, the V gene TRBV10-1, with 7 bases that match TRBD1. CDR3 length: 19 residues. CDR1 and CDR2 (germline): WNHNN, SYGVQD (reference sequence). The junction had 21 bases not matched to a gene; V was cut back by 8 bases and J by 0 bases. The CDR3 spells CASGTQTRDSQPMNTEAFF. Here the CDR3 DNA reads TGCGCCAGCGGGACCCAAACCAGGGACAGCCAGCCGATGAACACTGAAGCTTTCTTT.